This entry describes one T cell receptor beta chain. This specimen belongs to a study of T cell responses to AZD1222 COVID-19 vaccine. Study summary: Samples with a second dose at about 4 or about 12 weeks were pooled together.

Clones were sequenced by immunoSEQ multiplex PCR, and TCRdb holds only the in-frame ones, with some missing. Counted here are some 120,000 clones, about 80% occurring once; the ten biggest clones make up approximately 9.4%. V gave up 5 bases and J gave up 7 bases, with 14 bases separating them. The CDR3 is 13 amino acids. The chain combines TRBV12-3 or TRBV12-4 with TRBJ1-2; D remains ambiguous. The TCR comes from an adult in good health. The sample in question was peripheral blood, obtained on day 0 of AZD1222 vaccination. CDR3: CASSPRGHLGYTF. CDR3 bases: TGTGCCAGCAGTCCCCGAGGTCACCTTGGCTACACCTTC.